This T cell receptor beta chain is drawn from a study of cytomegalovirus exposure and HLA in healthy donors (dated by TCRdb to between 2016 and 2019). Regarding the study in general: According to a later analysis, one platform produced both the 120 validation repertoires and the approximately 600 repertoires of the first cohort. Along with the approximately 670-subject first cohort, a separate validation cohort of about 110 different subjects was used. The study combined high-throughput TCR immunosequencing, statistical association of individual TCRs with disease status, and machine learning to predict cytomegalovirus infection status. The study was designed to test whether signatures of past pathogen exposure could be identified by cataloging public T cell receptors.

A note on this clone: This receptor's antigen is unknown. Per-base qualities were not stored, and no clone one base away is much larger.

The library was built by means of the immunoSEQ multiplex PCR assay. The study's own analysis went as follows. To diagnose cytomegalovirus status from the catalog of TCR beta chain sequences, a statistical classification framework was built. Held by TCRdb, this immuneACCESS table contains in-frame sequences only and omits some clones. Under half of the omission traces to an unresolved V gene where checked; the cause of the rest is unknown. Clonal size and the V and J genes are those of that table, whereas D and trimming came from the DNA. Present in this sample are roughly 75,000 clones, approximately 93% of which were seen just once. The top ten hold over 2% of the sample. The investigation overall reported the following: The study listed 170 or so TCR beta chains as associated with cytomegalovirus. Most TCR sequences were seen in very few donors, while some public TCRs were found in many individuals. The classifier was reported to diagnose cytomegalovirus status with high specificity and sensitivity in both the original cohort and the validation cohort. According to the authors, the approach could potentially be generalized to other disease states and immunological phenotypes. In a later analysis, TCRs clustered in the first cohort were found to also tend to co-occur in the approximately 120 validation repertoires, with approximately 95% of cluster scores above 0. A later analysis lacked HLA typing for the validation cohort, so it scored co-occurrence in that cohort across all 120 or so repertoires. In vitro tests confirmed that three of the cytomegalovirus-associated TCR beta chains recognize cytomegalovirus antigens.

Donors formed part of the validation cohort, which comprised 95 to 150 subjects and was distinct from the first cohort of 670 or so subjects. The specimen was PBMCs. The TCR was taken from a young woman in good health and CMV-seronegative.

CDR3 reads: CASSTGQGALAEYEQYF. Here is the DNA: TGTGCCAGCAGCACCGGCCAGGGGGCATTGGCCGAGTACGAGCAGTACTTC. Recombination connected TRBV28 to TRBJ2-7, and 8 junction bases match TRBD1. V is trimmed back by 6 bases and J by 4 bases, and the junction contains 17 bases that no gene match accounts for. Sequences MDHEN (CDR1) and SYDVKM (CDR2) are obtained from the germline V gene. Measured from the cysteine to the phenylalanine, the CDR3 is 17 residues long. The retained sequence is limited to the CDR3, 51 bases, with the frame set at the first base.